The present T cell receptor (beta chain) was sequenced within a study of regulatory T cells in long-lasting Graves disease. The sample's time point: newly diagnosed GD, antithyroid drugs for less than 3 months. RNA from PBMCs was the source of the TCR library. Per germline, CDR1 MNHEY and CDR2 SMNVEV (reference sequence). The V end was cut by 7 bases, the J end by 1 base, with 4 bases between. This CDR3 region has 11 residues. The authors built TCR beta libraries using iRepertoire HTBI primers and Arm-PCR of CDR3 regions. TCRdb re-called the multiplex PCR reads with MiXCR, one entry per CDR3 protein. The sample has roughly 380,000 distinct CDR3 sequences, over 15% seen once; the top ten hold roughly 27%. The same data also went into a second study, on T cells in Graves' hyperthyroidism and ophthalmopathy.

This sample comprised peripheral blood mononuclear cells (PBMCs), obtained at new diagnosis, from a patient treated with antithyroid drugs. V usage is TRBV27 and J usage is TRBJ2-5; D unclear. This TCR was recovered from a man aged 40-49 years with Graves disease. CDR3: CASIIQETQYF. The CDR3 bases are TGTGCCAGCATCATCCAAGAGACCCAGTACTTC.